This TCR beta chain was sequenced for a study of blood T cell repertoires in COVID-19. At the level of the study: Whether acute or convalescent, the COVID-19 samples came from the United States, Italy and Spain. T cells, B-cell-depleted T cells, or PBMCs supplied cDNA or gDNA.

Source study methods: It was from reference gene primer amplification that nucleated cell counts were estimated. The repertoire was sequenced with immunoSEQ multiplex PCR; TCRdb's copy has only in-frame clones and lacks some. For V, J and clone size, that table is used; D and trimming come from the DNA. This table holds roughly 4,900 clones, approximately 71% found once. This CDR3 spans 15 amino acids. V lost 0 bases and J 5 bases, leaving 16 bases between the germline ends. Germline CDR1 is GTSNPN and CDR2 is SVGIG (reference sequence). The chain is built from TRBV30 and TRBJ1-2, with D possibly matching TRBD1 (5 bases). Input material: peripheral blood. The source of this sequence is a human donor in a cohort sampled during active COVID-19. CDR3 loop: CAWSVRGAGGYGYTF. As DNA, the CDR3 is TGTGCCTGGAGTGTACGAGGGGCCGGGGGTTATGGCTACACCTTC.